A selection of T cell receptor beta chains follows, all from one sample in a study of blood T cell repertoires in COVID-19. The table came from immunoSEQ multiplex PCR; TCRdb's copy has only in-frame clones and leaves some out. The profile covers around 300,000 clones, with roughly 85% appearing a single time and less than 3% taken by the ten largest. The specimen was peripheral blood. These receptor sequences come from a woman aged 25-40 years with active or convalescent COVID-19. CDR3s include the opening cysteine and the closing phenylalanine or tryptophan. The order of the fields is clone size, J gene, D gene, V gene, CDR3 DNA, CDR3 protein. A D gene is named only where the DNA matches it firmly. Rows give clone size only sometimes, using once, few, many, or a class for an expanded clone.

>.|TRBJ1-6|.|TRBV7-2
TGTGCCAGCAGCTTAAAGGGAGGGTCCTATAATTCACCCCTCCACTTT
CASSLKGGSYNSPLHF
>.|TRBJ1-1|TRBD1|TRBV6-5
TGTGCCAGCAGGGACAGGGGAGTCCCAAACACTGAAGCTTTCTTT
CASRDRGVPNTEAFF
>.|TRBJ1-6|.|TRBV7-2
TGTGCCAGCAGCTTTAAAGGGGTAGGTTCACCCCTCCACTTT
CASSFKGVGSPLHF
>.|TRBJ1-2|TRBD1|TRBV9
TGTGCCAGCAGCGCAAGACAGGGTTTGAAAGGCTACACCTTC
CASSARQGLKGYTF
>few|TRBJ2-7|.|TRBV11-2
TGTGCCAGCAGCTTAGGAATTCAGTACGCAGGGAAGCAGTACTTC
CASSLGIQYAGKQYF
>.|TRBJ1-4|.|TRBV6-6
TGTGCCAGCAGTCCCGCGGGGGGGCGCCCGGCTAATGAAAAACTGTTTTTT
CASSPAGGRPANEKLFF
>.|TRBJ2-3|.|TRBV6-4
TGTGCCAGCAGTATCGACAGAACAGATACGCAGTATTTT
CASSIDRTDTQYF
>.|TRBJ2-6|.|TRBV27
TGTGCCAGCAGAACTCTACGCGGGGTCCTCTCTGGGGCCAACGTCCTGACTTTC
CASRTLRGVLSGANVLTF
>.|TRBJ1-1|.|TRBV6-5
TGTGCCAGCAGTCTACAGGAGAACACTGAAGCTTTCTTT
CASSLQENTEAFF
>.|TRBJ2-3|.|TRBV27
TGTGCCAGCAGTTTTAGGGGACTCTCAACAGATACGCAGTATTTT
CASSFRGLSTDTQYF
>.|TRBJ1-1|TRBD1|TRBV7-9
TGTGCCAGCAGCTCGCGGAAAGGGGGCCTTGAAGCTTTCTTT
CASSSRKGGLEAFF
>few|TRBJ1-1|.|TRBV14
TGTGCCAGCAGCCTTAGAGGAGGGGCCCGGAACACTGAAGCTTTCTTT
CASSLRGGARNTEAFF
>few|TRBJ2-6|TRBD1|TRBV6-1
TGTGCCAGCAGTGAATTCAGGGGGCGAAGTGGGGCCAACGTCCTGACTTTC
CASSEFRGRSGANVLTF
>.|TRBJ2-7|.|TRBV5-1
TGCGCCAGCGCGCAGGGGATTACCTACGAGCAGTACTTC
CASAQGITYEQYF
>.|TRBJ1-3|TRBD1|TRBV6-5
TGTGCCAGCAGTTACAACAGGGGAAGCTCTGGAAACACCATATATTTT
CASSYNRGSSGNTIYF
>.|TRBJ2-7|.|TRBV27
TGTGCCAGCAGTCGCATGGAGCTTCCGACCTACGAGCAGTACTTC
CASSRMELPTYEQYF
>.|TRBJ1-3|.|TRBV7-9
TGTGCCAGCAGCTTTATCCAGGGGCCTGGAAACACCATATATTTT
CASSFIQGPGNTIYF
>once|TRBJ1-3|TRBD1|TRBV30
TGTGCCTGGGGTGGGACAGACTCTGGAAACACCATATATTTT
CAWGGTDSGNTIYF
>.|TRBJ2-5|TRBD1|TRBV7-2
TGTGCCAGCAGCTTAGATGGGACAGGATTAGGAGAGACCCAGTACTTC
CASSLDGTGLGETQYF
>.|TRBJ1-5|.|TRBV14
TGTGCCAGCAGCCCAGCAGGGCTCCCCATCAATCAGCCCCAGCATTTT
CASSPAGLPINQPQHF
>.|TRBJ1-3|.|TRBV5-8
TGTGCCAGCAGCTTGATGATCCTCGAGTCCGGAAACACCATATATTTT
CASSLMILESGNTIYF
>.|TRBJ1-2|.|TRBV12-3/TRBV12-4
TGTGCCAGCAGTTTAGGTTGGAGAGGCTACACCTTC
CASSLGWRGYTF
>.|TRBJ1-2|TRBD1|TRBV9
TGTGCCAGCAGCGTAGGACAGGGAGCCTTCGGGGTCTATGGCTACACCTTC
CASSVGQGAFGVYGYTF
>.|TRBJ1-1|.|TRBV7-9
TGTGCCAGCAGCTTAGTAAGGGGTGGGGACACTGAAGCTTTCTTT
CASSLVRGGDTEAFF
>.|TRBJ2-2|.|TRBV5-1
TGCGCCAGCAGCGCCTACAGGGTCCAGGGCGGCTCGAGGGCCGGGGAGCTGTTTTTT
CASSAYRVQGGSRAGELFF
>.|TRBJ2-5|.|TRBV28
TGTGCCAGCAGCCCTGGGGGGGGGCAGGAGACCCAGTACTTC
CASSPGGGQETQYF
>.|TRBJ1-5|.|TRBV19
TGTGCCAGTAGTATAGGGGCCAGCAATCAGCCCCAGCATTTT
CASSIGASNQPQHF
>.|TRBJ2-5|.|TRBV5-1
TGCGCCAGCAGCTTGTCTCCGGAAGAGACCCAGTACTTC
CASSLSPEETQYF
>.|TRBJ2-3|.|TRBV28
TGTGCCAGCCTGGACAGATTCACAGATACGCAGTATTTT
CASLDRFTDTQYF
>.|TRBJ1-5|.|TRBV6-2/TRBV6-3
TGTGCCAGCAGTTACCCCGGGAGAGTAAATCAGCCCCAGCATTTT
CASSYPGRVNQPQHF
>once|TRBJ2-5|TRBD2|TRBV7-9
TGTGCCAGCAGCTTCCGACTAGCGGGGGGCCTACAAGAGACCCAGTACTTC
CASSFRLAGGLQETQYF
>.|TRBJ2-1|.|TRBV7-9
TGTGCCAGCAGCTCGCGGGGCGGGAATGGGGCTCTGGGTGGTGAGCAGTTCTTC
CASSSRGGNGALGGEQFF
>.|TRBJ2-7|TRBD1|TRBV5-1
TGCGCCAGCAGCGAGAGGACAGGCCCCTACGAGCAGTACTTC
CASSERTGPYEQYF
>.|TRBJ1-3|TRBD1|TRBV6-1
TGTGCCAGCAGTGAACTGGACAGGTATTATCACTCTGGAAACACCATATATTTT
CASSELDRYYHSGNTIYF
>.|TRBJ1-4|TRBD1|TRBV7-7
TGTGCTAGCAGCCCAGGGGGAGGTGAAAAACTGTTTTTT
CASSPGGGEKLFF
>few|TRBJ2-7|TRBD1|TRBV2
TGTGCCAGCAGCCAAGGACAGGGTGAGCAGTACTTC
CASSQGQGEQYF
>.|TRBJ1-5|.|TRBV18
TGTGCCAGCTCACCTTGGGCAGGGGATAGCAATCAGCCCCAGCATTTT
CASSPWAGDSNQPQHF
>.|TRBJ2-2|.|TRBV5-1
TGCGCCAGCAGCTTTTTGGGGGGTGCGAACACCGGGGAGCTGTTTTTT
CASSFLGGANTGELFF
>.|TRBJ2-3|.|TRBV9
TGTGCCAGCAGCGTACAGGGTAAAGATACGCAGTATTTT
CASSVQGKDTQYF
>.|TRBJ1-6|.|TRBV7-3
TGTGCCATCCATCTCAAATGGGACACTAAGAGCTCCTATAATTCACCCCTCCACTTT
CAIHLKWDTKSSYNSPLHF
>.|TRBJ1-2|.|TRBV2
TGTGCCAGCAGCCAAGGGGCCTATGGCTACACCTTC
CASSQGAYGYTF
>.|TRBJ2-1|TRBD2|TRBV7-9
TGTGCCAGCAGCCGAGGCGGCGTGGGGGGGAAGAATGAGCAGTTCTTC
CASSRGGVGGKNEQFF
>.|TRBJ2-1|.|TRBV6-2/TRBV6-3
TGTGCCAGCAGTACCGGTAACAATGAGCAGTTCTTC
CASSTGNNEQFF
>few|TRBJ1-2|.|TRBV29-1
TGCAGCGTTGAAGAAGATGAGGGAATTTATGGCTACACCTTC
CSVEEDEGIYGYTF
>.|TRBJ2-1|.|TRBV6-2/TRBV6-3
TGTGCCAGCAGTTACTCGACTCCCCTCGATGAGCAGTTCTTC
CASSYSTPLDEQFF
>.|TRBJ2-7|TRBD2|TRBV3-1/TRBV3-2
TGTGCCAGCAGCCAAGATCCCGGGACTAACTCCTACGAGCAGTACTTC
CASSQDPGTNSYEQYF
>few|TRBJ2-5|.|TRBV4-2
TGTGCCAGCAGCCAAGAGGTCGCGGGGTCTACCGAGGGGACCCAGTACTTC
CASSQEVAGSTEGTQYF
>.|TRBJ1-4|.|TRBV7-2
TGTGCCAGCAGCTTAGAATGGGGGGGGAATGAAAAACTGTTTTTT
CASSLEWGGNEKLFF
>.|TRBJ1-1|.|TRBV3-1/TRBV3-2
TGTGCCAGCAGCCCCCCAGGGGTTAGTGGTGGCACTGAAGCTTTCTTT
CASSPPGVSGGTEAFF
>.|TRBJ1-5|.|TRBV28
TGTGCCAGCAGTCGCCGGGGACACCGTAGCAATCAGCCCCAGCATTTT
CASSRRGHRSNQPQHF
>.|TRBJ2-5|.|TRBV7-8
TGTGCCAGCAGCTCCGCCTCTCTCCCGGGACTCTCCCTATTCCAAGAGACCCAGTACTTC
CASSSASLPGLSLFQETQYF
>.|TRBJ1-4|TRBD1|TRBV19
TGTGCCAGTAGCACCCGACAGGGGGGTAATGAAAAACTGTTTTTT
CASSTRQGGNEKLFF
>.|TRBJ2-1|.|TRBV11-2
TGTGCCAGCAGCTTAGACAGGGTCGATGAGCAGTTCTTC
CASSLDRVDEQFF
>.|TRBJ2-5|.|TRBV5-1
TGCGCCAGCAGCTTGGTGGGGGCCCCACAAGAGACCCAGTACTTC
CASSLVGAPQETQYF
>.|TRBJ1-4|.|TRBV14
TGTGCCAGCAGCCAAGTCGGAGGTACTAATGAAAAACTGTTTTTT
CASSQVGGTNEKLFF
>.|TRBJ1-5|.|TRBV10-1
TGCGCCAGCAGTCCACTTAAACGGGTATGGCGGGGCGGTCAGCCCCAGCATTTT
CASSPLKRVWRGGQPQHF
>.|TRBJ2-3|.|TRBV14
TGTGCCAGCAGCCGTCGGGGGTTAGATACGCAGTATTTT
CASSRRGLDTQYF